This T cell receptor (beta chain) was captured by sequencing in a study of shared T cell receptors in the human thymus (dated by TCRdb to the early 2020s). For context, the study as a whole: The study investigated the way shared, self-reactive T-cell receptor alpha chains are produced in the human thymus.

The germline V gene supplies CDR1 SGHTA and CDR2 FQGTGA. Ends trimmed: V by 0 bases, J by 4 bases; bases unmatched to a gene: 6. Its CDR3 holds 16 amino acids, cysteine through phenylalanine. The read is trimmed to its CDR3 DNA, 48 bases read in frame from base 1. On this clone itself: The specificity of this receptor is unknown. It has no much larger one-base neighbor in the sample; base qualities were not kept.

Libraries were constructed by the immunoSEQ multiplex PCR assay. In TCRdb, the immuneACCESS table is reduced to in-frame sequences with V and J assigned. These tables do not hold every clone; where another copy was compared, an unresolved V gene accounts for under half, and the others remain unexplained. This sample is represented by hundreds of thousands of clones; more than 75% of them were singletons. About 0.013% of the sample lies in the top ten. The same specimen was also included in a second study, on human thymus T cells. The second investigation adds: Donors were immunologically healthy infants undergoing open corrective cardiac surgery for congenital heart defects in Finland. Thymus tissue was collected as surgical resects that were removed during corrective cardiac surgery. Usage of V and J gene segments appeared to be biased in both the thymic and the peripheral blood repertoires. According to the related research, thymic TCR repertoires were highly overlapping among unrelated individuals. The study used 7 or 8 infant thymus samples plus four related peripheral blood samples to characterize TCR alpha and beta repertoires. The infant donors were roughly 7 to 244 days old, and the cohort included several males and a couple of females. After being mechanically released from the tissue, thymocytes were kept at -70 degrees C in pellets of about 8.5-34 million cells. Genomic DNA was extracted from frozen cell pellets with a QIAsymphony instrument. The immunoSEQ multiplex PCR assay was used to amplify the TCRB and TCRAD loci from a standardized amount of quality-controlled genomic DNA. Amplicons spanned the V(D)J region at a length sufficient to cover the CDR3 and identify V and J genes. The commercial immunoSEQ service was used to sequence amplicons on an Illumina platform. Primer bias and sequencing errors were corrected as previously described, and TCRAD and TCRB definitions were based on the IMGT database. Repertoires were analysed with immunoSEQ Analyzer 3.0 and VDJTools, covering basic statistics, V/J segment usage, diversity estimates, rarefaction and pairwise overlap. Chao1, ChaoE, Efron-Thisted, Shannon and inverse Simpson indices were used to estimate diversity, which was also estimated on datasets down-sampled to the smallest sample. Repertoire overlap was assessed by strict matching of CDR3 nucleotide sequence, V gene and J gene, and clustering was done by Jaccard-based multidimensional scaling. Thymus samples yielded on average roughly 790,000 unique TCRB clonotypes, compared with 80,000 to 85,000 from blood samples.

The chain is encoded by TRBV7-3 joined to TRBJ2-1; 7 bases in the middle match TRBD2. Specimen: thymocytes. This sequence was found in a boy younger than two with a congenital heart defect. Donor details come from another sample of the same person, matched by shared clones. In nucleotide form, the sequence is TGTGCCAGCAGCTTAACGTCTTCAGCGGGGTACAATGAGCAGTTCTTC. Translated, it reads CASSLTSSAGYNEQFF.